This is a list of T cell receptor beta chains from one sample in a study of a mutant IDH1 vaccine in newly diagnosed glioma. Repertoires were generated with immunoSEQ multiplex PCR, while TCRdb's copy carries only in-frame clones and drops some. The profile shows about 75,000 clones, roughly 91% of them singletons. No antigen has been identified for these receptors. The sequences come from PBMCs, collected from a glioma patient whose treatment included an IDH1 peptide vaccine. The source of these receptors is a woman between 50 and 59 years old with glioma. Each CDR3 is given with its conserved first and last residue. Each record gives: V gene, D gene, J gene, clone size, CDR3 DNA, CDR3 protein. A D gene is named only where the DNA matches it firmly. The listing skips clone size in some rows; elsewhere it reads once, few, many or a size class.

TRBV28	TRBD1	TRBJ2-7	.	TGTGCCAGCAGCACTAGGGACAGGATCTCCTACGAGCAGTACTTC	CASSTRDRISYEQYF
TRBV20-1	.	TRBJ2-7	.	TGCAGTGCTAGAAAGGCCTACGAGCAGTACTTC	CSARKAYEQYF
TRBV6-5	TRBD2	TRBJ2-7	.	TGTGCCAGCAGTTACGGGACTAGCTCCTACGAGCAGTACTTC	CASSYGTSSYEQYF
TRBV29-1	TRBD1	TRBJ1-2	.	TGCAGCGTTTTGGGACAGGGAGGGTATGGCTACACCTTC	CSVLGQGGYGYTF
TRBV27	.	TRBJ2-7	once	TGTGCCAGCAGTTTAGGGGGGTTGTACGAGCAGTACTTC	CASSLGGLYEQYF
TRBV6-5	TRBD1	TRBJ1-2	.	TGTGCCAGCAGTCAAGGGACAGGGGGCTTTGGCTACACCTTC	CASSQGTGGFGYTF
TRBV28	.	TRBJ2-2	.	TGTGCCAGCAGTTGGACAGCTGCGTCCGGGGAGCTGTTTTTT	CASSWTAASGELFF
TRBV13	.	TRBJ2-7	.	TGTGCCAGCAGCTCTGGGGGGTACGAGCAGTACTTC	CASSSGGYEQYF
TRBV11-2	.	TRBJ1-2	.	TGTGCCAGCAGCCTCCCGGCAGACGGAGGCCCATTCGGCTACACCTTC	CASSLPADGGPFGYTF
TRBV21-1	.	TRBJ2-3	.	TGTGCCAGCAGCAAAGGCCTCCGACAGGGCGGCACAGATACGCAGTATTTT	CASSKGLRQGGTDTQYF
TRBV19	.	TRBJ1-5	few	TGTGCCAGTAGGGCAGGGGAAGGGAATCAGCCCCAGCATTTT	CASRAGEGNQPQHF
TRBV28	.	TRBJ2-7	once	TGTGCCAGCAGTCCAGGGACCACCCTGTACTTC	CASSPGTTLYF
TRBV7-9	.	TRBJ2-7	.	TGTGCCAGCAGCTTAGAAACCTTCTACGAGCAGTACTTC	CASSLETFYEQYF
TRBV19	.	TRBJ2-5	.	TGTGCCAGTAGTATAAGCCACCGGGTCCATGAGACCCAGTACTTC	CASSISHRVHETQYF
TRBV5-5	.	TRBJ1-5	once	TGTGCCAGCAGCCTACGGACGCCGACTGCCAATCAGCCCCAGCATTTT	CASSLRTPTANQPQHF
TRBV28	.	TRBJ2-7	.	TGTGCCAGCAGTTTAGGGACGCCGGCCTACGAGCAGTACTTC	CASSLGTPAYEQYF
TRBV10-3	.	TRBJ1-3	.	TGTGCCATCAGCCCGAGCCGGGGAGCTGGAAACACCATATATTTT	CAISPSRGAGNTIYF
TRBV5-1	.	TRBJ1-2	.	TGCGCCAGCAGCTTGGATCCAGGCCCCTATGGCTACACCTTC	CASSLDPGPYGYTF
TRBV11-2	TRBD1	TRBJ2-7	.	TGTGCCAGCAGCCTCGGGACAGACTACGAGCAGTACTTC	CASSLGTDYEQYF
TRBV9	.	TRBJ1-5	.	TGTGCCAGCAGCGTAGCTCCCGGCAATCAGCCCCAGCATTTT	CASSVAPGNQPQHF
TRBV5-1	TRBD2	TRBJ2-7	.	TGCGCCAGCAGCGAACAGCGGGAGTCGTACGAGCAGTACTTC	CASSEQRESYEQYF
TRBV27	TRBD1	TRBJ1-2	once	TGTGCCAGCAGTTTATCTGGACAGGCTAACTATGGCTACACCTTC	CASSLSGQANYGYTF
TRBV5-1	.	TRBJ1-4	.	TGCGCCAGCAGCTTGTCTGGGCTGGCTAATGAAAAACTGTTTTTT	CASSLSGLANEKLFF
TRBV11-2	TRBD2	TRBJ2-2	.	TGTGCCAGCAGCTTAGATCCCCCCGGGAGGGCCTCCACCGGGGAGCTGTTTTTT	CASSLDPPGRASTGELFF
TRBV5-1	.	TRBJ2-1	.	TGCGCCAGCAGCCCCAGGGAACCCTACAATGAGCAGTTCTTC	CASSPREPYNEQFF
TRBV28	.	TRBJ2-1	.	TGTGCCAGCAGTTCGCCCCGTGGCTTCTTCAATGAGCAGTTCTTC	CASSSPRGFFNEQFF
TRBV21-1	.	TRBJ2-1	.	TGTGCCAGCAGCCCTGGGGGGGTGAATGAGCAGTTCTTC	CASSPGGVNEQFF